This T cell receptor (beta chain) was sequenced in a study of identical twins. CDR3 size: 17 residues. Looked up from germline, CDR1 is ENHRY and CDR2 is SYGVKD. Germline trimming cut 5 bases from V and 0 bases from J; bases unmatched to any gene: 8. Template switching supplied a universal primer site; unique molecular identifiers were carried on the cDNA. TCRdb called the 5' RACE reads again in MiXCR, with one record for every CDR3 protein. The sample carries under 900,000 distinct CDR3 sequences, 10% to 15% recorded once. Separately, the same data were catalogued under a study of yellow fever vaccine responses in identical twins.

J is TRBJ2-2 and V is TRBV10-3; 8 nucleotides line up with TRBD2. The receptor was derived from a woman between 18 and 29 years old in good health. Sample: PBMCs. CDR3: CAISLTSVSANTGELFF. Here the CDR3 DNA reads TGTGCCATCAGTCTGACTAGCGTTTCCGCGAACACCGGGGAGCTGTTTTTT.